A selection of T cell receptor beta chains follows, all from one sample in a study of high-grade serous ovarian cancer treatment subgroups. Using immunoSEQ multiplex PCR, the repertoire was profiled, and TCRdb retains in-frame clones only, with some absent. The sample lists 15,000 to 20,000 clones; approximately 81% were seen once. The sample comprised tumor tissue. Receptors were obtained from a human donor with high-grade serous ovarian cancer. The conserved cysteine and the conserved F or W are not part of the CDR3 here.

v_gene: TRBV2
j_gene: TRBJ2-7
CDR3aa: ASAGLAGDEQY

v_gene: TRBV30
j_gene: TRBJ1-1
CDR3aa: AWRLHPNTEAF

v_gene: TRBV5-1
j_gene: TRBJ2-2
CDR3aa: ASRPEANTGELF

v_gene: TRBV5-4
j_gene: TRBJ1-3
CDR3aa: ASSSGAAGNTIY

v_gene: TRBV27
j_gene: TRBJ1-3
CDR3aa: ASMRTGVSGNTIY

v_gene: TRBV2
j_gene: TRBJ2-1
CDR3aa: ASRSTGSPYNEQF

v_gene: TRBV2
j_gene: TRBJ2-1
CDR3aa: ASSFTSNEQF

v_gene: TRBV9
j_gene: TRBJ1-1
CDR3aa: ASSVDEGGLNTEAF

v_gene: TRBV6-5
j_gene: TRBJ2-7
CDR3aa: ASSLGLEASYEQY

v_gene: TRBV28
j_gene: TRBJ2-4
CDR3aa: ASSAGTGWLVKNIQY

v_gene: TRBV11-2
j_gene: TRBJ1-4
CDR3aa: ASSPRQGATNEKLF